These T cell receptor beta chains were read from a single sample in a study of molecular identifiers for immune sequencing clone quantification. TCRdb redid the calling of the PCR reads with MiXCR, one entry per CDR3 protein. The data show 50,000 to 70,000 distinct CDR3 sequences, less than 20% seen once. Sequencing input: naive CD8+ T cells from blood, with Jurkat cell RNA spiked in. These receptor sequences come from a human donor in good health. Some libraries in this study had Jurkat cell RNA spiked in. Each CDR3 is given with its conserved first and last residue. The D gene is left open where the match is weak. Clone size appears in some rows only: once, few, many, or a class for an expanded clone.

D,J,size,V,DNA,CDR3
-,TRBJ1-1,many,TRBV27,TGTGCCAGCAGTTTATTATCATTCAGGGGTCGGGACACTGAAGCTTTCTTT,CASSLLSFRGRDTEAFF
-,TRBJ2-5,few,TRBV12-3/TRBV12-4,TGTGCCAGCGGTCCCCCAATGGTGGAGACCCAGTACTTC,CASGPPMVETQYF
TRBD2,TRBJ2-7,many,TRBV7-9,TGTGCCAGCAGTCCGAGGGAGGGCGGAAGCTCCTACGAGCAGTACTTC,CASSPREGGSSYEQYF
-,TRBJ2-5,many,TRBV7-3,TGTGCCAGCAGCTTATTTCCCGGAGATCTACAAGAGACCCAGTACTTC,CASSLFPGDLQETQYF
-,TRBJ2-7,-,TRBV27,TGTGCCAGCAGTCTTACAGGCGTTGTGTACGAGCAGTACTTC,CASSLTGVVYEQYF
TRBD2,TRBJ2-1,many,TRBV15,TGTGCCACCAGCAGAGCTGGACTAGCGGGACGCAATGAGCAGTTCTTC,CATSRAGLAGRNEQFF
-,TRBJ2-7,-,TRBV7-8,TGTGCCAGCAGCTACCCCCTGGCAGGGAATCCCTACGAGCAGTACTTC,CASSYPLAGNPYEQYF
TRBD1,TRBJ2-7,many,TRBV14,TGTGCCAGCAGCCAAGAAGGGACAGCCTCCTACGAGCAGTACTTC,CASSQEGTASYEQYF
TRBD1,TRBJ2-7,many,TRBV20-1,TGCAGTGCTAGAGAAGGCCAGGGGGCTGGCGAGCAGTACTTC,CSAREGQGAGEQYF
-,TRBJ1-5,many,TRBV20-1,TGCAGTGCCACAGGGACTGACGCTGGCATCCCGCAGCCCCAGCATTTT,CSATGTDAGIPQPQHF
TRBD1,TRBJ2-2,many,TRBV24-1,TGTGCCACCAGTGATTTGGACAGGGGGCAAACCGGGGAGCTGTTTTTT,CATSDLDRGQTGELFF
-,TRBJ2-4,many,TRBV6-5,TGTGCCAGCAGTTACAAGGGCTCCAAAAACATTCAGTACTTC,CASSYKGSKNIQYF
-,TRBJ2-6,many,TRBV13,TGTGCCAGCGGGGCAGGGAACGGGGCCAACGTCCTGACTTTC,CASGAGNGANVLTF
TRBD1,TRBJ2-4,few,TRBV24-1,TGTGCCACCCCGGAGACAGGGGGCACAGACATTCGGTACTTC,CATPETGGTDIRYF
-,TRBJ1-1,-,TRBV29-1,TGCAGCGTTTTCGGACCTCCGTCATTTGGTACTGAAGCTTTCTTT,CSVFGPPSFGTEAFF
-,TRBJ2-5,few,TRBV27,TGTGCCAGCAGTTTTAAAGGGGCGGTTGAGACCCAGTACTTC,CASSFKGAVETQYF
TRBD2,TRBJ2-2,many,TRBV30,TGTGCCTGGAGTCCTAGCGGGACCACCGGGGAGCTGTTTTTT,CAWSPSGTTGELFF
-,TRBJ1-2,many,TRBV6-1,TGTGCCAGCAGTGAGTGGCAAAGCTATGGCTACACCTTC,CASSEWQSYGYTF
-,TRBJ2-2,many,TRBV4-2,TGTGCCAGCAGCCTAAGATCCGGGACTCCGAACACCGGGGAGCTGTTTTTT,CASSLRSGTPNTGELFF
TRBD2,TRBJ2-7,few,TRBV14,TGTGCCAGCAGCCAAGGCGGGACTAGCGGGAGCGAGCAGTACTTC,CASSQGGTSGSEQYF
-,TRBJ2-2,-,TRBV4-1,TGCGCCAGCAGCCTGTCCGGGGAGCTGTTTTTT,CASSLSGELFF
-,TRBJ2-1,many,TRBV29-1,TGCAGCGTTGAATTGGCGGCCCAGAGCTCCTACAATGAGCAGTTCTTC,CSVELAAQSSYNEQFF
-,TRBJ2-1,many,TRBV7-9,TGTGCCAGCAGCCCGGACTCATACAATGAGCAGTTCTTC,CASSPDSYNEQFF
TRBD2,TRBJ2-5,-,TRBV7-6,TGTGCCAGCAGCGGACTAGCGGGGGCCCAGTACTTC,CASSGLAGAQYF
-,TRBJ2-7,many,TRBV6-2/TRBV6-3,TGTGCCCACGGACCGGCGGGAAGACCTACCTACGAGCAGTACTTC,CAHGPAGRPTYEQYF
TRBD2,TRBJ2-1,many,TRBV6-2/TRBV6-3,TGTGCCAGCAGCCTTAGCGGGAGGGGGTACAATGAGCAGTTCTTC,CASSLSGRGYNEQFF
TRBD1,TRBJ1-4,-,TRBV6-5,TGTGCCAGCAGCTCAACCGGGACAGGGACGGCTGGGAATGAAAAACTGTTTTTT,CASSSTGTGTAGNEKLFF
TRBD2,TRBJ2-7,many,TRBV29-1,TGCAGCGCCACTAGCGGGAGTTCTTACGAGCAGTACTTC,CSATSGSSYEQYF
TRBD2,TRBJ2-3,many,TRBV13,TGTGCCAGCAGCCCCAGCTTAGCGGGAGGGAACACAGATACGCAGTATTTT,CASSPSLAGGNTDTQYF
-,TRBJ2-3,many,TRBV4-1,TGCGCCAGCAGCCACTTAAGCGAGACTACGCAGTATTTT,CASSHLSETTQYF
-,TRBJ2-1,many,TRBV20-1,TGCAGTGCTAGGAGTCTGCTGTACAATGAGCAGTTCTTC,CSARSLLYNEQFF
-,TRBJ2-1,few,TRBV5-1,TGCGCCAAGACTAGGTGGTACAATGAGCAGTTCTTC,CAKTRWYNEQFF
TRBD2,TRBJ2-1,many,TRBV20-1,TGCAGTGCTAGAGCGCGTACTAGCGGGGGGGCCAATGAGCAGTTCTTC,CSARARTSGGANEQFF
-,TRBJ2-2,many,TRBV4-3,TGCGCCAGCAGCCAAGATCCTAGGGGGGCCCGCACCGGGGAGCTGTTTTTT,CASSQDPRGARTGELFF
TRBD1,TRBJ1-5,many,TRBV7-8,TGTGCCAGCAGCCGACGACAGGGCAGAAATCAGCCCCAGCATTTT,CASSRRQGRNQPQHF
-,TRBJ2-1,-,TRBV4-2,TGTGCCAGCAGCCATCCCCGAGAGGGTGAGCAGTTCTTC,CASSHPREGEQFF
TRBD2,TRBJ2-1,many,TRBV6-5,TGTGCCAGCAGTCAGAGAGGACTAGCGGTCTACAATGAGCAGTTCTTC,CASSQRGLAVYNEQFF
-,TRBJ2-1,few,TRBV5-8,TGTGCCAGCACATCGGTGGGGAGAGAGTACAATGAGCAGTTCTTC,CASTSVGREYNEQFF
-,TRBJ2-2,many,TRBV11-3,TGTGCCAGCAGCTTAGTAAATCGGAACACCGGGGAGCTGTTTTTT,CASSLVNRNTGELFF
TRBD2,TRBJ2-5,many,TRBV28,TGTGCCAGCAGCCGGTGGCGGGAGGGCCAAGAGACCCAGTACTTC,CASSRWREGQETQYF
-,TRBJ2-7,many,TRBV4-1,TGCGCCAGCAGCGCCGGCCCGGGTGGCTCGCCCTACGAGCAGTACTTC,CASSAGPGGSPYEQYF
TRBD1,TRBJ2-3,-,TRBV10-3,TGTGCCATCAGTGAGTCGAGGCCCGGGACAGGGTTCACAGATACGCAGTATTTT,CAISESRPGTGFTDTQYF
-,TRBJ2-1,many,TRBV30,TGTGCCTGGAGTGGGCCTCCGATCTCCTACAATGAGCAGTTCTTC,CAWSGPPISYNEQFF
-,TRBJ2-7,many,TRBV7-8,TGTGCCAGCACCCCGGGGAGTAGCTACGAGCAGTACTTC,CASTPGSSYEQYF
-,TRBJ2-7,many,TRBV10-3,TGTGCCATCAGAGTGGAGGGCTCCTACGAGCAGTACTTC,CAIRVEGSYEQYF
TRBD2,TRBJ2-5,many,TRBV6-5,TGTGCCAGCAGCCCCGACCTAGCGGTTGGGGGGGAGACCCAGTACTTC,CASSPDLAVGGETQYF
-,TRBJ1-6,few,TRBV12-3/TRBV12-4,TGTGCCAGCAGTTTAGCTCCTGGTGGGGCCAATAATTCACCCCTCCACTTT,CASSLAPGGANNSPLHF